These T cell receptor beta chains were read from a single sample in a study of cytomegalovirus exposure and HLA in healthy donors. Data came from immunoSEQ multiplex PCR; TCRdb stores just in-frame clones and leaves some out. The sample carries approximately 110,000 clones, 74% recorded once. Sequenced: PBMCs. The receptors shown here come from a man aged 50 or older in good health and CMV-seropositive. The CDR3 runs from the conserved cysteine through the conserved F or W. A D gene is named only where the DNA matches it firmly. Size is stated for part of the rows, as once, few or many counts, or as a class when the clone is expanded.

v_call: TRBV5-1
d_call: NA
j_call: TRBJ2-2
clone_size: NA
cdr3_nt: TGCGCCAGCAGCTTCAGGGGAGACAGCCTGAACACCGGGGAGCTGTTTTTT
cdr3_aa: CASSFRGDSLNTGELFF

v_call: TRBV2
d_call: NA
j_call: TRBJ2-3
clone_size: NA
cdr3_nt: TGTGCCAGTTGGGGAGGCAGCCCAAGTCCGTATTTT
cdr3_aa: CASWGGSPSPYF

v_call: TRBV5-1
d_call: NA
j_call: TRBJ2-5
clone_size: NA
cdr3_nt: TGCGCCAGCAGGTTCGGGGGAGGCGAGACCCAGTACTTC
cdr3_aa: CASRFGGGETQYF

v_call: TRBV7-8
d_call: TRBD2
j_call: TRBJ2-7
clone_size: few
cdr3_nt: TGTGCCAGCAGCTCACGACTAGCGGGAGGATCTCCGCTTAACGAGCAGTACTTC
cdr3_aa: CASSSRLAGGSPLNEQYF

v_call: TRBV4-2
d_call: TRBD1
j_call: TRBJ2-1
clone_size: NA
cdr3_nt: TGTGCCAGCAGCCAAGCGGGGACAGGGGGCAAGAATGAGCAGTTCTTC
cdr3_aa: CASSQAGTGGKNEQFF

v_call: TRBV19
d_call: NA
j_call: TRBJ2-2
clone_size: NA
cdr3_nt: TGTGCCAGTAGTATAGTGGGGGGGGCGGCCGGGGAGCTGTTTTTT
cdr3_aa: CASSIVGGAAGELFF

v_call: TRBV5-5
d_call: TRBD1
j_call: TRBJ2-3
clone_size: once
cdr3_nt: TGTGCCAGCAGCTTCGGGACAGCCACAGATACGCAGTATTTT
cdr3_aa: CASSFGTATDTQYF

v_call: TRBV6-5
d_call: TRBD1
j_call: TRBJ1-2
clone_size: few
cdr3_nt: TGTGCCAGCAGTTGGGACAGTTATGGCTACACCTTC
cdr3_aa: CASSWDSYGYTF

v_call: TRBV10-3
d_call: NA
j_call: TRBJ2-7
clone_size: NA
cdr3_nt: TGTGCCATCAGTGCGGGACATGACTACGAGCAGTACTTC
cdr3_aa: CAISAGHDYEQYF

v_call: TRBV6-6
d_call: TRBD2
j_call: TRBJ2-7
clone_size: once
cdr3_nt: TGTGCCAGCAGTTACTCGAGTATGTGGGCGGGAGGGGAGCAGTACTTC
cdr3_aa: CASSYSSMWAGGEQYF

v_call: TRBV11-3
d_call: NA
j_call: TRBJ2-3
clone_size: NA
cdr3_nt: TGTGCCAGCAGTCAGGGACTTGGCACAGATACGCAGTATTTT
cdr3_aa: CASSQGLGTDTQYF

v_call: TRBV7-9
d_call: NA
j_call: TRBJ2-7
clone_size: NA
cdr3_nt: TGTGCCAGCAGCTTAGAGACGGGGACCTACGAGCAGTACTTC
cdr3_aa: CASSLETGTYEQYF

v_call: TRBV6-1
d_call: NA
j_call: TRBJ1-2
clone_size: NA
cdr3_nt: TGTGCCAGCACGGCACAGAACTATGGCTACACCTTC
cdr3_aa: CASTAQNYGYTF

v_call: TRBV5-1
d_call: NA
j_call: TRBJ1-3
clone_size: few
cdr3_nt: TGCGCCAGCAGCTTGGCCCCCAGCTCTGGAAACACCATATATTTT
cdr3_aa: CASSLAPSSGNTIYF

v_call: TRBV19
d_call: NA
j_call: TRBJ1-5
clone_size: few
cdr3_nt: TGTGCCAGTAGTATAGATCAGGGCGGCCGGTATAGCAATCAGCCCCAGCATTTT
cdr3_aa: CASSIDQGGRYSNQPQHF

v_call: TRBV7-2
d_call: TRBD2
j_call: TRBJ2-7
clone_size: NA
cdr3_nt: TGTGCCAGCAGCCCCCGGGGACTAGCGGGGGGAGGGGGTGAGCAGTACTTC
cdr3_aa: CASSPRGLAGGGGEQYF

v_call: TRBV27
d_call: NA
j_call: TRBJ1-2
clone_size: NA
cdr3_nt: TGTGCCAGCAGTTACTCGGGGACTACTAACTATGGCTACACCTTC
cdr3_aa: CASSYSGTTNYGYTF

v_call: TRBV2
d_call: NA
j_call: TRBJ1-4
clone_size: few
cdr3_nt: TGTGCCAGCAGTGAGATAGGGCGGGGTGAAAAACTGTTTTTT
cdr3_aa: CASSEIGRGEKLFF

v_call: TRBV2
d_call: TRBD1
j_call: TRBJ1-4
clone_size: NA
cdr3_nt: TGTGCCAGCAGACAGGGGGCTCTGGAGTTTGAAAAACTGTTTTTT
cdr3_aa: CASRQGALEFEKLFF

v_call: TRBV30
d_call: NA
j_call: TRBJ1-5
clone_size: NA
cdr3_nt: TGTGCCTGGAGTCAGAATAGCAATCAGCCCCAGCATTTT
cdr3_aa: CAWSQNSNQPQHF

v_call: TRBV7-3
d_call: TRBD2
j_call: TRBJ2-3
clone_size: few
cdr3_nt: TGTGCCAGCAGTTCTGATGCGGGGGGGTGGGGCACAGATACGCAGTATTTT
cdr3_aa: CASSSDAGGWGTDTQYF

v_call: TRBV5-4
d_call: NA
j_call: TRBJ2-5
clone_size: NA
cdr3_nt: TGTGCCAGCAGCCCCGAGCCGGGAGAGACCCAGTACTTC
cdr3_aa: CASSPEPGETQYF

v_call: TRBV5-1
d_call: TRBD1
j_call: TRBJ2-1
clone_size: NA
cdr3_nt: TGCGCCAGCGGGATATCGGGACAGGGGCCCTACAATGAGCAGTTCTTC
cdr3_aa: CASGISGQGPYNEQFF

v_call: TRBV7-2
d_call: NA
j_call: TRBJ1-2
clone_size: NA
cdr3_nt: TGTGCCAGCAGCTTAGCGGTGGGGCCCTATGGCTACACCTTC
cdr3_aa: CASSLAVGPYGYTF

v_call: TRBV11-3
d_call: NA
j_call: TRBJ2-5
clone_size: NA
cdr3_nt: TGTGCCAGCAGCTTCGAGTTTCGGGAGACCCAGTACTTC
cdr3_aa: CASSFEFRETQYF

v_call: TRBV5-6
d_call: TRBD2
j_call: TRBJ2-3
clone_size: NA
cdr3_nt: TGTGCCAGCAGCCGGACTAGCGGGGGGGCAGATACGCAGTATTTT
cdr3_aa: CASSRTSGGADTQYF

v_call: TRBV12-5
d_call: NA
j_call: TRBJ1-1
clone_size: NA
cdr3_nt: TGTGCTAGTGGTTCTGGATGGGCAGGGGTGTGGAACACTGAAGCTTTCTTT
cdr3_aa: CASGSGWAGVWNTEAFF

v_call: TRBV2
d_call: TRBD1
j_call: TRBJ2-7
clone_size: once
cdr3_nt: TGTGCCAGCAGCGTCGGGACAGGGAGTGGGGAAACCTACGAGCAGTACTTC
cdr3_aa: CASSVGTGSGETYEQYF

v_call: TRBV19
d_call: TRBD1
j_call: TRBJ1-2
clone_size: few
cdr3_nt: TGTGCCAGTAGTGCTTTACAGGGGGCAAACTATGGCTACACCTTC
cdr3_aa: CASSALQGANYGYTF

v_call: TRBV13
d_call: NA
j_call: TRBJ1-1
clone_size: few
cdr3_nt: TGTGCCAGCACCTATTGGGGGGGAGACGGCACTGAAGCTTTCTTT
cdr3_aa: CASTYWGGDGTEAFF

v_call: TRBV5-1
d_call: TRBD2
j_call: TRBJ2-1
clone_size: NA
cdr3_nt: TGCGCCAGCAGCTTGACTAGCGGGGGGGGATGGAATGAGCAGTTCTTC
cdr3_aa: CASSLTSGGGWNEQFF